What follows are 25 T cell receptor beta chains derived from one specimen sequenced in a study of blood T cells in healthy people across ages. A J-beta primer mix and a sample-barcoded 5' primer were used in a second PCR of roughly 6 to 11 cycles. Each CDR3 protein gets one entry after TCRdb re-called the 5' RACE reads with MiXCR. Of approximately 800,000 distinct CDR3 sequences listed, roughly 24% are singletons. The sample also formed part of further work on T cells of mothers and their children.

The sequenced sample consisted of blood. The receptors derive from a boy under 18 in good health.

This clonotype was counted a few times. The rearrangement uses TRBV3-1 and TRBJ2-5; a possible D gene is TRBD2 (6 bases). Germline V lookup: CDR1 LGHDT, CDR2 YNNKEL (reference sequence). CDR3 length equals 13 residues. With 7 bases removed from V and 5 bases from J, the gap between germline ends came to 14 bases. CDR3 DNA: TGTGCCAGCAAACTAGCCCCCGCGGAGACCCAGTACTTC. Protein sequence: CASKLAPAETQYF.

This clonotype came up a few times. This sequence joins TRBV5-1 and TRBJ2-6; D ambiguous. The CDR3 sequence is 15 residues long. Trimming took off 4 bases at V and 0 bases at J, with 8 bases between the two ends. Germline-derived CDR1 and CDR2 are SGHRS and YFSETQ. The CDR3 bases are TGCGCCAGCAGCCCGAGTTTCTCTGGGGCCAACGTCCTGACTTTC. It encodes CASSPSFSGANVLTF.

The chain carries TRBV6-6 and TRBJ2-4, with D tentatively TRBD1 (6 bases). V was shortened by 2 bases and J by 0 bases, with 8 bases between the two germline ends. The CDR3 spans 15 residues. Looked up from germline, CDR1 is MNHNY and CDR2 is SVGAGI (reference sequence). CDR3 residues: CASSYTGIAKNIQYF. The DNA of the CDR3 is TGTGCCAGCAGTTACACAGGGATAGCCAAAAACATTCAGTACTTC.

CDR3 bases: TGTGCCAGCAGTTCTCCCCGGGAATTTATAGGCTACACCTTC. This gives the protein CASSSPREFIGYTF. The chain couples TRBV28 to TRBJ1-2; the D is unclear. V was clipped by 4 bases and J by 8 bases, with 17 bases between them. The CDR3 runs to 14 residues. The germline V gene encodes CDR1 MDHEN and CDR2 SYDVKM.

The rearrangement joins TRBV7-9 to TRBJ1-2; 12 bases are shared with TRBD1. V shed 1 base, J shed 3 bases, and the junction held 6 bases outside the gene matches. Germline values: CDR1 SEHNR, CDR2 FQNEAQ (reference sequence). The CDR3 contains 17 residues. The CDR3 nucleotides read TGTGCCAGCAGCTTAGAGGGACAGGGGGCCCTCTACTATGGCTACACCTTC. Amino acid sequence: CASSLEGQGALYYGYTF.

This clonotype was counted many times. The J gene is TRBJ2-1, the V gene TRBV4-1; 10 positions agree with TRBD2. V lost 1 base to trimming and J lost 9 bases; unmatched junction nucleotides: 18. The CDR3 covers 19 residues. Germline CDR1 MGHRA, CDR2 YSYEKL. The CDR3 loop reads CASSQVIIVRLAGVPEQFF. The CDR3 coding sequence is TGCGCCAGCAGCCAAGTAATAATAGTAAGGCTAGCGGGGGTCCCTGAGCAGTTCTTC.

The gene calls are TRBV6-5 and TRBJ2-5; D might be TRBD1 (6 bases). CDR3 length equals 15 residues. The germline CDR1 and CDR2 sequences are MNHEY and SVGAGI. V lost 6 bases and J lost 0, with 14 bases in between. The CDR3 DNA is TGTGCCAGCAGCTCCAGAAGGACAGACCAAGAGACCCAGTACTTC. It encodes CASSSRRTDQETQYF.

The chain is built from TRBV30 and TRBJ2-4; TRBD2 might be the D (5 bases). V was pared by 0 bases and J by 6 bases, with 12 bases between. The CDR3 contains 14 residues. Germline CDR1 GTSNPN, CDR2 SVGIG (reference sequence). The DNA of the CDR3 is TGTGCCTGGAGTGTTGAGACTACCAGAAACATTCAGTACTTC. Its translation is CAWSVETTRNIQYF.

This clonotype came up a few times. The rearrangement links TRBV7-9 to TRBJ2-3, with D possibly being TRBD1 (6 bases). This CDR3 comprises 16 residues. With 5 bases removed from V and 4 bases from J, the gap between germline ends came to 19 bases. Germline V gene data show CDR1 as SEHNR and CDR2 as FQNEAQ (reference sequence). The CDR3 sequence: CASSDSAGAGADTQYF. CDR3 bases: TGTGCCAGCAGCGACTCGGCAGGGGCTGGAGCAGATACGCAGTATTTT.

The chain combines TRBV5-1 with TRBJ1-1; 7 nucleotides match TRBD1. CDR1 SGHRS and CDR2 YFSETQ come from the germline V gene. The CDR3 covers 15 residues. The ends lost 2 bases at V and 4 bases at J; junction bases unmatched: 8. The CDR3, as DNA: TGCGCCAGCAGCTTCCGGGGTCCAGGGGGCACTGAAGCTTTCTTT. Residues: CASSFRGPGGTEAFF. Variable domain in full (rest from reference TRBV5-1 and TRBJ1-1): KAGVTQTPRYLIKTRGQQVTLSCSPISGHRSVSWYQQTPGQGLQFLFEYFSETQRNKGNFPGRFSGRQFSNSRSEMNVSTLELGDSALYLCASSFRGPGGTEAFFGQGTRLTVV.

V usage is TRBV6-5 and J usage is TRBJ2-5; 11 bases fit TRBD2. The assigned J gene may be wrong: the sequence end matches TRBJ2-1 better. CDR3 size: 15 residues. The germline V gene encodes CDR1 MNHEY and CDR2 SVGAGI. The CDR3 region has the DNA TGTGCCAGCAGTTATCAGGGACTAGCGGTGAATGAGCAGTTCTTC. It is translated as CASSYQGLAVNEQFF.

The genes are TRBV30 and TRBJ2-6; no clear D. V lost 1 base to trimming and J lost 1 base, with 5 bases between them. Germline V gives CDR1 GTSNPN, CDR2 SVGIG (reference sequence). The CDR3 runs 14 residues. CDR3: CAWSGVSGANVLTF. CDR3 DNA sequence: TGTGCCTGGAGTGGGGTATCTGGGGCCAACGTCCTGACTTTC.

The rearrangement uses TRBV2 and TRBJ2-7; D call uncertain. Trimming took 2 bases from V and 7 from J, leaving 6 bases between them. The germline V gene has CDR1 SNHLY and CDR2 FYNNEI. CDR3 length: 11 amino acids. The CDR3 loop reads CASSERVEQYF. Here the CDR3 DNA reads TGTGCCAGCAGTGAACGGGTGGAGCAGTACTTC.

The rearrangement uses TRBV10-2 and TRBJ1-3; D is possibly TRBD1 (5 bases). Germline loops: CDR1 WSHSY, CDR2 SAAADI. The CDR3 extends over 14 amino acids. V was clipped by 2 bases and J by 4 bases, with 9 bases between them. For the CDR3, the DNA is TGCGCCAGCAGTGAGAGAGGACAAGGAAACACCATATATTTT. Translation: CASSERGQGNTIYF.

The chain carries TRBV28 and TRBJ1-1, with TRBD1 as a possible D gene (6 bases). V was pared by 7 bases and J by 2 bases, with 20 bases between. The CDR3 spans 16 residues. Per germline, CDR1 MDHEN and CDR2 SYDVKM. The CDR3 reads CASTPVGGPINTEAFF. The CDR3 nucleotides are TGTGCCAGCACCCCAGTCGGGGGCCCGATAAACACTGAAGCTTTCTTT. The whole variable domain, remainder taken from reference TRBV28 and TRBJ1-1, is DVKVTQSSRYLVKRTGEKVFLECVQDMDHENMFWYRQDPGLGLRLIYFSYDVKMKEKGDIPEGYSVSREKKERFSLILESASTNQTSMYLCASTPVGGPINTEAFFGQGTRLTVV.

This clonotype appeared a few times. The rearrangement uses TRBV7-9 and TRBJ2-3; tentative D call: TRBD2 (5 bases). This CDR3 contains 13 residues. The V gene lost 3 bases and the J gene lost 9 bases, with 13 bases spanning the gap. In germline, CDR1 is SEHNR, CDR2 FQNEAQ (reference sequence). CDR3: CASSFSYRGTQYF. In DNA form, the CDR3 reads TGTGCCAGCAGCTTTTCATATCGAGGGACGCAGTATTTT.

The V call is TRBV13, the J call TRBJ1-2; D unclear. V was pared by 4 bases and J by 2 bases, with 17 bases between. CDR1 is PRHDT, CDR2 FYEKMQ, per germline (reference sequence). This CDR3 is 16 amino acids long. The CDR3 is CASSSQDSSANYGYTF. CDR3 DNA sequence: TGTGCCAGCAGCTCCCAGGACTCCTCGGCCAACTATGGCTACACCTTC.

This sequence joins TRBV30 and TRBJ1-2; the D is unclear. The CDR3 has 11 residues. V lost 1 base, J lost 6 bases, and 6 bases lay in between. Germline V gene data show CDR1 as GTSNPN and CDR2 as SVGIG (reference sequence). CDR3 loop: CAWSETHGYTF. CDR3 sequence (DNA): TGTGCCTGGAGTGAGACCCATGGCTACACCTTC.

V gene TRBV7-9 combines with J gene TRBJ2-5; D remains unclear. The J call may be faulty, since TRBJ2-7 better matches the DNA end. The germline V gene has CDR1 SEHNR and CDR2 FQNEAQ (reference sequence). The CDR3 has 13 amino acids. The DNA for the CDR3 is TGTGCCAGCAGCTCCGGGTCACTATACGAGCAGTACTTC. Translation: CASSSGSLYEQYF.

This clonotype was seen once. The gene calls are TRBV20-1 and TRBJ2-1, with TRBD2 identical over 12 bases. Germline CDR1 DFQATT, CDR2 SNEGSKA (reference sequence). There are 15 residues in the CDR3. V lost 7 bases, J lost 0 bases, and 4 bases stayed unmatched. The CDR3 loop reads CSELTSGSSYNEQFF. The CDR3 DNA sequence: TGCAGTGAACTGACTAGCGGGAGCTCCTACAATGAGCAGTTCTTC.

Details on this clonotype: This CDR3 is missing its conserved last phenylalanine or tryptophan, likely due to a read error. In DNA form, the CDR3 reads TGCGCCAGCAGCCAAGAAGGGCAGGAGAACACTGAAGCTTTCTCT. Its translation: CASSQEGQENTEAFS. This chain links TRBV4-1 with TRBJ1-1; D call uncertain. Germline CDR1 reads MGHRA; CDR2 reads YSYEKL. CDR3 length equals 15 residues. V was shortened by 0 bases and J by 1 base, with 9 bases between the two germline ends.

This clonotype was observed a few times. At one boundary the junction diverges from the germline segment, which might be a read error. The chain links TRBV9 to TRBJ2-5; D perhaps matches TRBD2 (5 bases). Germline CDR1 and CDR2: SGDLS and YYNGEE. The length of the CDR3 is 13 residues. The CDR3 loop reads CASSLRGGENQYF. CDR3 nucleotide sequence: TGTGCCAGCAGCCTCCGGGGTGGGGAGAACCAGTACTTC. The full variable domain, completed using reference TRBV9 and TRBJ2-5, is DSGVTQTPKHLITATGQRVTLRCSPRSGDLSVYWYQQSLDQGLQFLIQYYNGEERAKGNILERFSAQQFPDLHSELNLSSLELGDSALYFCASSLRGGENQYFGPGTRLLVL.

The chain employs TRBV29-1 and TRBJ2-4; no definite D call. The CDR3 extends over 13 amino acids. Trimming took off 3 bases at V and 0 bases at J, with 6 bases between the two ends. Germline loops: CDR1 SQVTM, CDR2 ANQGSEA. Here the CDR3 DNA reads TGCAGCGTTGAGACAATAGCCAAAAACATTCAGTACTTC. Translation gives CSVETIAKNIQYF. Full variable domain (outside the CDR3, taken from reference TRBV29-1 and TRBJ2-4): SAVISQKPSRDICQRGTSLTIQCQVDSQVTMMFWYRQQPGQSLTLIATANQGSEATYESGFVIDKFPISRPNLTFSTLTVSNMSPEDSSIYLCSVETIAKNIQYFGAGTRLSVL.

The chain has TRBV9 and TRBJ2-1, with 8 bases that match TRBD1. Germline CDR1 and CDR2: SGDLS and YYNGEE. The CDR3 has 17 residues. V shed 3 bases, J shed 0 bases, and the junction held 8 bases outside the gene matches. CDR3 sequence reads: CASSARQGPSSYNEQFF. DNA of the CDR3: TGTGCCAGCAGCGCGCGACAGGGGCCGAGCTCCTACAATGAGCAGTTCTTC.

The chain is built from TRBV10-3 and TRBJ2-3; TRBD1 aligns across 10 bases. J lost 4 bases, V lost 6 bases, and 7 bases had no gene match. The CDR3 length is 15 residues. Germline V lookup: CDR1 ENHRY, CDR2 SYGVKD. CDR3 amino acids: CAISKGQGEPDTQYF. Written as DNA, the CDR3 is TGTGCCATCAGCAAAGGACAGGGGGAACCAGATACGCAGTATTTT.